Below are 2 T cell receptor beta chains sequenced from a single sample in a study of PD-L1 blockade in urothelial cancer. Using immunoSEQ multiplex PCR, the repertoire was profiled, and TCRdb retains in-frame clones only, with some absent. The sample consists of 75,000 to 90,000 clones, 82% of them appearing once. The material sequenced was PBMCs, taken around atezolizumab (anti-PD-L1) treatment. The receptors stem from a man in his 70s with urothelial cancer.

This clone was picked up one time. The rearrangement uses TRBV19 and TRBJ2-2; TRBD1 aligns across 7 bases. The J segment lost 0 bases and the V segment lost 10 bases, leaving 5 bases of the junction unmatched. The CDR3 loop spans 14 amino acids. Per the germline V gene, CDR1 is LNHDA and CDR2 is SQIVND (reference sequence). CDR3 amino acids: CATRDRTNTGELFF. The CDR3 nucleotides are TGTGCCACCCGGGACAGAACGAACACCGGGGAGCTGTTTTTT.

The gene calls are TRBV7-9 and TRBJ2-7; 9 bases align to TRBD2. The germline V gene encodes CDR1 SEHNR and CDR2 FQNEAQ (reference sequence). The CDR3 covers 14 residues. After removal of 5 bases from V and 3 bases from J, the junction contained 5 bases not matched to a gene. CDR3 sequence (DNA): TGTGCCAGCAGCCAAGCGGGGGGAGGCTACGAGCAGTACTTC. Translation: CASSQAGGGYEQYF.